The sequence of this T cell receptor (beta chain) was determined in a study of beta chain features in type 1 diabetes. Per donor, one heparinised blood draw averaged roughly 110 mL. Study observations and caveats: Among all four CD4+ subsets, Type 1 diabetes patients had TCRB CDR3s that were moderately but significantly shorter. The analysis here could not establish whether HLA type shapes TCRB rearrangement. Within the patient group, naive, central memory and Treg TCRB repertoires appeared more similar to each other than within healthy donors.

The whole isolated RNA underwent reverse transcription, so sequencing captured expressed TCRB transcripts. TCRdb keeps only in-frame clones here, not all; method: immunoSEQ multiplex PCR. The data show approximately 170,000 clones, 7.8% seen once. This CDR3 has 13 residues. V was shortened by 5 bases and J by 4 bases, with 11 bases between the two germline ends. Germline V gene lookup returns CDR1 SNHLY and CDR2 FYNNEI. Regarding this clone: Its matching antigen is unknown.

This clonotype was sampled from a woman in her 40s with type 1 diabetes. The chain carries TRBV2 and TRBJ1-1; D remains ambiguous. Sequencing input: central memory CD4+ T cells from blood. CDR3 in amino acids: CASSPQRATEAFF. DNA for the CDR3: TGTGCCAGCAGTCCCCAGAGGGCCACTGAAGCTTTCTTT.